This TCR beta chain was captured by sequencing in a study of response to subunit inactivated influenza vaccine. The CDR3 totals 12 residues. From germline, CDR1 is SEHNR and CDR2 FQNEAQ (reference sequence). V dropped 1 base and J dropped 5 bases, with 4 bases sitting between them. TCRdb used MiXCR to reprocess the RT-PCR reads, holding one entry per CDR3 protein. In the table there are 500,000 or so distinct CDR3 sequences, approximately 11% of which are singletons. Findings and caveats of the study: Each seasonal influenza vaccination recruits few new T cells, the authors suggested.

A note on this clonotype: What it binds is unknown.

The receptor was derived from a man aged 50-60 years who received an inactivated influenza vaccine. The specimen comprised PBMCs from blood, sampled roughly 6 weeks after vaccination. The chain is built from TRBV7-9 and TRBJ2-3; unclear D gene. DNA for the CDR3: TGTGCCAGCAGCTTAGTGATAGATACGCAGTATTTT. Translated, it gives CASSLVIDTQYF.